This T cell receptor (beta chain) was retrieved from a study of breast tumors, draining lymph nodes, adjacent tissues. In this sample, this clonotype turned up a few times. What it binds is not known. A read error is possible here, since a much larger clone lies one base away. TCRdb redid the calling of the multiplex PCR reads with MiXCR, one entry per CDR3 protein. The profile shows over 250,000 distinct CDR3 sequences, about 30% of them singletons. Study-level points and caveats: Tumor T cell lymph node origin was a supported hypothesis, not proven. Tumor repertoires ranked between lymph nodes and nontumor tissue in diversity, with V and J gene preferences.

The lymph nodes were axillary draining lymph nodes from breast cancer patients. The ends were cut back, 5 bases at V and 7 bases at J, with 9 bases in the middle. CDR3 length: 12 amino acids. The sequenced sample consisted of axillary lymph node tissue. The clonotype was recovered from a female donor with breast cancer. Some clones in this sample may be carry-over from other donors' samples. The chain uses TRBV12-3 or TRBV12-4 and TRBJ2-1; no reliable D call. The DNA for the CDR3 is TGTGCCAGCAGTAACCTCGAAAATGAGCAGTTCTTC. Its protein product is CASSNLENEQFF.